The TCR beta chain under discussion was sequenced for a study of regulatory T cells in long-lasting Graves disease. In building TCR beta libraries, iRepertoire HTBI primers were used together with Arm-PCR of CDR3 regions. MiXCR, run by TCRdb on the multiplex PCR reads, gives a single entry per CDR3 protein. The sample lists about 470,000 distinct CDR3 sequences, about 16% occurring once. Described time point: newly diagnosed GD, antithyroid drugs for less than 3 months. The TCR library was prepared using RNA isolated from PBMCs. Patients of an endocrinology department in Xi'an, China, were included. This clonotype was seen many times. Its target is not known. General study points: It was in persistent disease that TRBV28, TRBJ1-2 and TRBJ2-5 were favored.

CDR3 length: 13 amino acids. CDR1 and CDR2 (germline): KGHSH, LQKENI. The V end lost 2 bases, the J end lost 5 bases, and 9 bases lay between the germline ends. The sample was also reused in another study, on T cells in Graves' hyperthyroidism and ophthalmopathy. That source adds: The study enrolled patients aged 18 to 65 with newly diagnosed hyperthyroidism of under 2 months' duration.

The chain recombines TRBV18 with TRBJ2-5; D might be TRBD2 (6 bases). This sequence was found in a woman in her thirties with Graves disease. The material was peripheral blood mononuclear cells (PBMCs), obtained at new diagnosis, from a patient treated with antithyroid drugs. The CDR3 loop is CASSPRDSETQYF. CDR3 DNA sequence: TGTGCCAGCTCACCAAGGGACTCTGAGACCCAGTACTTC.